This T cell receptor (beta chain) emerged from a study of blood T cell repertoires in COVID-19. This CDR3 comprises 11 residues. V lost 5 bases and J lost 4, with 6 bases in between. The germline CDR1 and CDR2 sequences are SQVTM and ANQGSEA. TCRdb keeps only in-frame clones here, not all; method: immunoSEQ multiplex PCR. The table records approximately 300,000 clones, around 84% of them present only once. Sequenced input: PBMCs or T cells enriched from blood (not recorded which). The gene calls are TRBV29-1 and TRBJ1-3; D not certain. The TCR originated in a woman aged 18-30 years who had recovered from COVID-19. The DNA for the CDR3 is TGCAGCGTTAGCCGAGGAAACACCATATATTTT. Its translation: CSVSRGNTIYF.